This T cell receptor (beta chain) was found in a study of T-cell memory formation after mild COVID-19 (TCRdb year 2021). Context from the whole study: TCR sequence clusters from the two donors were largely donor specific. Longitudinal TCRalpha and TCRbeta repertoire sequencing tracked T-cell clones expanding and contracting after mild COVID-19 in a couple of donors. Two young, previously healthy adult volunteers, one female and one male, were included in the cohort.

PBMCs were isolated by Ficoll-Paque density gradient centrifugation. Clipping removes 8 bases from V and 0 bases from J, with 9 as the unmatched junction base count. From its cysteine to its phenylalanine, the CDR3 spans 14 amino acids. Only CDR3 DNA remains: 42 bases, in frame from the first base. Sequences GTSNPN (CDR1) and SVGIG (CDR2) are obtained from the germline V gene (reference sequence). What the authors observed across the whole study: Contracting CD4+ clones were located mainly in the CM and EM memory subsets, whereas CD8+ clones were found to be enriched in EMRA. Balanced CD4/CD8 phenotypes were observed for clones contracting from day 15 to 85, whereas a bias towards CD4+ was observed for a second wave of clones expanding from day 15 to 37. Some responding clones were found in pre-infection memory, which suggests that pre-existing cross-reactive memory T cells took part in the SARS-CoV-2 response. Only a couple of mild cases were covered in the study, and larger cohorts including severe cases with pre-infection samples were considered necessary. SARS-CoV-2 specificity of the second-wave clones peaking on day 37 was not confirmed.

The listed sequencing device is Illumina NovaSeq 6000. TCRalpha and TCRbeta cDNA libraries were constructed by 5'RACE with constant-segment primers, with sample barcodes and unique molecular identifiers being introduced. Trizol reagent was used to extract RNA from every sample. Libraries were amplified in two PCR steps, with a second sample barcode and Illumina TruSeq adapters added in the second step. Libraries were sequenced on an Illumina NovaSeq with 2 x 150 bp paired-end reads. The published analysis was carried out like this. The reads were demultiplexed and collapsed into UMI-guided consensus sequences using migec v1.2.7. Using mixcr v2.1.11, the UMI consensuses were aligned to TRA and TRB V and J templates and assembled into clonotypes. A clonotype was counted as expanded or contracted only when both edgeR and NoisET called the clonotype significant, with the noise models trained on biological replicates. For edgeR calls, the thresholds were a false discovery rate-adjusted p below 0.01 and a log2 fold-change of 1. PCA with hierarchical clustering of max-normalized trajectories of the 1000 most abundant clonotypes was used as exploratory dynamics analysis. Separately sequenced CD4+ and CD8+ repertoires were used to assign the CD4 or CD8 phenotype of responding clones. TCRdb cleaned the public reads at Q25 with fastp, built clones with MiXCR and kept in-frame beta chains. When rows share a CDR3 protein, they turn into one entry using the most common DNA and genes. These V and J calls rely on TCRdb rather than the paper's analysis. In this sample the table shows around 400,000 distinct CDR3 sequences, approximately 25% of which occur a single time. Around 8.1% of the sample goes to the ten largest clones.

Details on this clonotype: The specificity of this receptor is unknown. There are no base qualities to consult, and no much larger clone falls within one base.

The receptor's source is an adult woman who had mild COVID-19 (a few samples of this study predate the infection). The sample titles of this study are shuffled in the database, so cell type and time point are left out; the donor was told from shared clones. The sequence links TRBV30 to TRBJ1-1, with 7 bases aligning to TRBD1. Input material: PBMCs or a T cell subset sorted from them (not recorded which). This receptor carries the CDR3 CATRGYRMNTEAFF. The DNA reads TGTGCCACCAGGGGGTACAGGATGAACACTGAAGCTTTCTTT.